These 17 T cell receptor beta chains were all obtained from the same sample, sequenced in a study of cytomegalovirus exposure and HLA in healthy donors. Primers for the PCR totalled 60 Vbeta and 13 Jbeta. The assay was immunoSEQ multiplex PCR, and TCRdb's table has in-frame clones only and misses some. Of about 69,000 clones in the sample, just under 70% are singletons; the top ten hold around 9.9%. The sequencing sample was made of PBMCs. The receptors come from a woman in her 30s in good health and CMV-seronegative.

The chain has TRBV18 and TRBJ2-5, with 10 bases matching TRBD2. The CDR3 extends over 15 amino acids. The V gene's germline CDR1 is KGHSH and CDR2 LQKENI. J lost 1 base, V lost 8 bases, and 7 bases had no gene match. DNA of the CDR3: TGTGCCAGCAAAACCGGGACTAGCGTCCAAGAGACCCAGTACTTC. Translating gives CASKTGTSVQETQYF.

The chain recombines TRBV28 with TRBJ1-5, with TRBD1 matching over 11 bases. The V and J ends lost 8 bases and 7 bases, in that order; junction bases with no gene match: 10. This CDR3 has 15 residues. Germline CDR1 and CDR2: MDHEN and SYDVKM. Written as DNA, the CDR3 is TGTGCCAGCCGGAGCGGGGACAGGGGGTCACAGCCCCAGCATTTT. Translated, it gives CASRSGDRGSQPQHF.

V and J are TRBV10-3 and TRBJ2-7; possible D gene TRBD1, 6 bases. CDR1 and CDR2 from the germline V gene are ENHRY and SYGVKD. This CDR3 is built from 12 residues. Trimming removed 8 bases from V and 4 bases from J, with 12 bases in between. CDR3 DNA sequence: TGTGCCATCTCCGGGACAATTTACGAGCAGTACTTC. Its translation is CAISGTIYEQYF.

The chain joins TRBV7-4 to TRBJ1-5, with D possibly being TRBD1 (5 bases). The germline V gene encodes CDR1 SGHVT and CDR2 SQSDAQ. The CDR3 runs 16 residues. Trimming took 2 bases from V and 2 from J, leaving 13 bases between them. CDR3: CASSLNPCRGNQPQHF. The CDR3 DNA reads TGTGCCAGCAGCTTAAATCCCTGCAGGGGCAATCAGCCCCAGCATTTT.

The V gene is TRBV5-1, the J gene TRBJ1-2; D not resolved. CDR3 length: 15 amino acids. Germline CDR1 reads SGHRS; CDR2 reads YFSETQ. Trimming pared 0 bases from V and 2 bases from J, leaving 11 bases between. The CDR3 region is CASSLGESLNYGYTF. In DNA, the CDR3 is TGCGCCAGCAGCTTGGGAGAGAGCCTGAACTATGGCTACACCTTC.

The chain links TRBV5-1 to TRBJ2-7, with 8 bases matching TRBD1. The length of the CDR3 is 14 residues. Unmatched junction bases numbered 7, after V lost 2 bases and J lost 6 bases. CDR1 is SGHRS, CDR2 YFSETQ, per germline. CDR3 in amino acids: CASSFGQGESEQYF. The CDR3 DNA is TGCGCCAGCAGCTTTGGACAGGGAGAATCCGAGCAGTACTTC.

In nucleotides, the CDR3 is TGTGCCAGCAGCGTAGGTAATAGCGGGGGTGCCACAGATACGCAGTATTTT. The encoded protein is CASSVGNSGGATDTQYF. The J gene is TRBJ2-3, the V gene TRBV9; 9 bases align to TRBD2. J gave up 2 bases and V 0 bases, and 7 bases lay outside the gene matches. There are 17 residues in the CDR3. Germline values: CDR1 SGDLS, CDR2 YYNGEE.

This clone occurred a few times. This sequence joins TRBV28 and TRBJ2-2; D is undetermined. Trimming pared 4 bases from V and 9 bases from J, leaving 9 bases between. The CDR3 covers 12 residues. The germline V gene has CDR1 MDHEN and CDR2 SYDVKM. CDR3 sequence: CASSSTLWELFF. Here the CDR3 DNA reads TGTGCCAGCAGTTCGACATTATGGGAGCTGTTTTTT.

The genes are TRBV27 and TRBJ2-7; TRBD1 agrees at 11 bases. CDR3 length: 13 amino acids. V lost 5 bases to trimming and J lost 3 bases; unmatched junction nucleotides: 0. CDR1 MNHEY and CDR2 SMNVEV come from the germline V gene (reference sequence). The CDR3 is CASSGTGGYEQYF. In DNA, the CDR3 is TGTGCCAGCAGTGGGACAGGGGGCTACGAGCAGTACTTC.

This clone was recorded only once. The V gene is TRBV7-2, the J gene TRBJ2-3; maybe TRBD2 (6 bases). V lost 11 bases, J lost 10 bases, and 13 bases lay in between. CDR1 SGHTA and CDR2 FQGNSA come from the germline V gene. The CDR3 consists of 10 residues. In DNA form, the CDR3 reads TGTGCCGTTATGGCGGGATCGCAGTATTTT. Protein: CAVMAGSQYF.

V and J are TRBV10-3 and TRBJ2-3; the match to TRBD2 covers 7 bases. In germline, CDR1 is ENHRY, CDR2 SYGVKD. CDR3 length: 16 amino acids. Losses at the gene ends were 0 bases for V and 5 bases for J; bases not matched to a gene: 8. The CDR3 DNA reads as TGTGCCATCAGTGAGTCGTTGGGGAGGGGACGAGATACGCAGTATTTT. This translates into CAISESLGRGRDTQYF.

The V and J genes are TRBV7-9 and TRBJ1-6, with D perhaps matching TRBD1 (6 bases). CDR1 and CDR2 from the germline V gene are SEHNR and FQNEAQ (reference sequence). This CDR3 spans 14 amino acids. The ends were cut back, 5 bases at V and 8 bases at J, with 13 bases in the middle. The chain's CDR3 is CASSAQGKDSPLHF. CDR3 nucleotides: TGTGCCAGCAGCGCGCAGGGGAAGGATTCACCCCTCCACTTT.

The V and J genes are TRBV5-1 and TRBJ2-3, with 10 bases fitting TRBD2. The junction had 7 bases not matched to a gene; V was cut back by 0 bases and J by 0 bases. CDR1 and CDR2 (germline): SGHRS, YFSETQ. This CDR3 is built from 18 residues. CDR3 DNA sequence: TGCGCCAGCAGCTTGGGTCTAGCGGGGGTATCTAGCACAGATACGCAGTATTTT. It encodes CASSLGLAGVSSTDTQYF.

V gene TRBV4-2 combines with J gene TRBJ2-7; D unresolved. Germline CDR1 is LGHNA and CDR2 is YNFKEQ. The CDR3 spans 13 residues. Trimming left V 1 base short and J 0 bases short, with 4 bases between. CDR3 loop: CASSQGSSYEQYF. The CDR3 region has the DNA TGTGCCAGCAGCCAAGGCAGCTCCTACGAGCAGTACTTC.

In its sample, this clone was seen once. The chain uses TRBV15 and TRBJ2-7; TRBD1 might be the D (5 bases). Trimming removed 1 base at V and 7 bases at J, with 11 bases between. Germline CDR1 is LNHNV and CDR2 is YYDKDF (reference sequence). The CDR3 is made up of 13 amino acids. The CDR3 region has the DNA TGTGCCACCAGCAGAGCGACAGCAGGAGAGCAGTACTTC. The encoded protein is CATSRATAGEQYF.

The table lists this clone with a count of one. V gene TRBV5-1 combines with J gene TRBJ2-1; no firm D call. Germline values: CDR1 SGHRS, CDR2 YFSETQ. The length of the CDR3 is 13 residues. Trimming pared 6 bases from V and 0 bases from J, leaving 7 bases between. In nucleotides, the CDR3 is TGCGCCAGCACCAGTGACTCCTACAATGAGCAGTTCTTC. Residues: CASTSDSYNEQFF.

The table lists this clone with a few counts. The genes are TRBV30 and TRBJ2-7; D may be TRBD1 (6 bases). V gave up 5 bases and J gave up 1 base, with 12 bases separating them. This CDR3 is 13 amino acids long. CDR1 and CDR2 from the germline V gene are GTSNPN and SVGIG (reference sequence). The DNA of the CDR3 is TGTGCCTGGGCCGGGACATTTTCCTACGAGCAGTACTTC. Translation gives CAWAGTFSYEQYF.